The TCR beta chain described here comes from a study of technical replicates of blood from a few donors. Sequencing was performed with immunoSEQ multiplex PCR; in TCRdb, only in-frame clones are kept and a portion is missing. The sample has 85,000 to 90,000 clones, 85% to 95% seen once. The V end lost 1 base, the J end lost 4 bases, and 7 bases lay between the germline ends. Germline V gene data show CDR1 as MNHNS and CDR2 as SASEGT. There are 13 residues in the CDR3. Sequencing was carried out using T cells isolated from PBMCs. The receptor was derived from a human donor in good health. This chain uses TRBV6-1 with TRBJ2-5; D is possibly TRBD1 (5 bases). CDR3 loop: CASSEGQIETQYF. The DNA of the CDR3 is TGTGCCAGCAGTGAAGGACAGATAGAGACCCAGTACTTC.